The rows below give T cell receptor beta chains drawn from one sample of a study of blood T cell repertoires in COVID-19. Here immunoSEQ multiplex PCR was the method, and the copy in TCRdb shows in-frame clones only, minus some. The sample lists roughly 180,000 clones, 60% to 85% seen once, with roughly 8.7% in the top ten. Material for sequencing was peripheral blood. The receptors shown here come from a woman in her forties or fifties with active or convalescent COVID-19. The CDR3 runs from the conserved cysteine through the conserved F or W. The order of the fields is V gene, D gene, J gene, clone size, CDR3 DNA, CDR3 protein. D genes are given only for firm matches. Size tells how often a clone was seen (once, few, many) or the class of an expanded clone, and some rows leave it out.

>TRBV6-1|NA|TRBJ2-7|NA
TGTGCCAGCAGTGAACCCCCGCCAGGGTCTGCCTACGAGCAGTACTTC
CASSEPPPGSAYEQYF
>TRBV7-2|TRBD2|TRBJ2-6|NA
TGTGCCAGCAGCTCACCGGGACTAGAATCTGGGGCCAACGTCCTGACTTTC
CASSSPGLESGANVLTF
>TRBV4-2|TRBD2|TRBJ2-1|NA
TGTGCCAGCAGCCAATTGACTAGCGGGAACAATGAGCAGTTCTTC
CASSQLTSGNNEQFF
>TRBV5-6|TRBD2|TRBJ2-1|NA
TGTGCCAGCAGCTTGGGCCTAGCGGGAGGTGGAGAGCAGTTCTTC
CASSLGLAGGGEQFF
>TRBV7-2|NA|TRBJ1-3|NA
TGTGCCAGCAGCTTTCAACGGGGCTCTGGAAACACCATATATTTT
CASSFQRGSGNTIYF
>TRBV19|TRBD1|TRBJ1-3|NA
TGTGCCAGTAAACCGGGACAGGGGTCAGGAAACACCATATATTTT
CASKPGQGSGNTIYF
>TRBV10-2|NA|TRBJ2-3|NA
TGCGCCAGCGTCCAGACAGGGGAGGGTACAGATACGCAGTATTTT
CASVQTGEGTDTQYF
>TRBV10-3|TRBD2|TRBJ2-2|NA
TGTGCCATCAGTGAGAGCTATAGCGGGGGCGCGAACACCGGGGAGCTGTTTTTT
CAISESYSGGANTGELFF
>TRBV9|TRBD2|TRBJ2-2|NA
TGTGCCAGCAGCGTAGAGGACCTAGCGGGAGTTACCGGGGAGCTGTTTTTT
CASSVEDLAGVTGELFF
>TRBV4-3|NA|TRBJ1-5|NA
TGCGCCAGCAGCCAAGATCGCGGGTCCAATCAGCCCCAGCATTTT
CASSQDRGSNQPQHF
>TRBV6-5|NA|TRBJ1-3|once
TGTGCCAGCAGTCCCCAGGGGAGAGGAAACACCATATATTTT
CASSPQGRGNTIYF
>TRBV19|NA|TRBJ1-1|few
TGTGCCAGTAGTGAAGGGGGTATTGGGACTGAAGCTTTCTTT
CASSEGGIGTEAFF
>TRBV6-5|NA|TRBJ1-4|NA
TGTGCCAGCAGAAATCAGGCTGAAAAACTGTTTTTT
CASRNQAEKLFF
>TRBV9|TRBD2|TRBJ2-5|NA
TGTGCCAGCAGCCCGGGGACTAGCGTGCGGGAGACCCAGTACTTC
CASSPGTSVRETQYF
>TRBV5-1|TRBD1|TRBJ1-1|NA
TGCGCCAGCAGCCAGGGGGGAAGGAACACTGAAGCTTTCTTT
CASSQGGRNTEAFF
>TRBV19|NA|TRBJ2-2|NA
TGTGCCAGTAGTACGAAGACAGGCGCACCGAACACCGGGGAGCTGTTTTTT
CASSTKTGAPNTGELFF
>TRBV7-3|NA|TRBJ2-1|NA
TGTGCCAGCAGCCTCATCCCGAGCTCCTACAATGAGCAGTTCTTC
CASSLIPSSYNEQFF
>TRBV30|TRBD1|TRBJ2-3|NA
TGTGCCTGGATGCCGGGACAGAGATACACAGATACGCAGTATTTT
CAWMPGQRYTDTQYF